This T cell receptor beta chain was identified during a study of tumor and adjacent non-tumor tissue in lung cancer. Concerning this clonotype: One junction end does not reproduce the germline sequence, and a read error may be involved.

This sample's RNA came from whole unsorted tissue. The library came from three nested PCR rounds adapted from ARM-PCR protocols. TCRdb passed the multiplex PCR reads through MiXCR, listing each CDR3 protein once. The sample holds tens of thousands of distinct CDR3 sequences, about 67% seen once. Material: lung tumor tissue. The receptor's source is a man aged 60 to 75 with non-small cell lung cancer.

The CDR3 DNA sequence: TGCGTCAGCAGCTTTCTAGCGGGAGTCAATAATGAGCAGTTCTTC. This codes for CVSSFLAGVNNEQFF. The rearrangement uses TRBV5-1 and TRBJ2-1; 10 bases are shared with TRBD2. Germline-derived CDR1 and CDR2 are SGHRS and YFSETQ. This CDR3 spans 15 amino acids. Full variable domain (rest looked up from reference TRBV5-1 and TRBJ2-1): KAGVTQTPRYLIKTRGQQVTLSCSPISGHRSVSWYQQTPGQGLQFLFEYFSETQRNKGNFPGRFSGRQFSNSRSEMNVSTLELGDSALYLCVSSFLAGVNNEQFFGPGTRLTVL.